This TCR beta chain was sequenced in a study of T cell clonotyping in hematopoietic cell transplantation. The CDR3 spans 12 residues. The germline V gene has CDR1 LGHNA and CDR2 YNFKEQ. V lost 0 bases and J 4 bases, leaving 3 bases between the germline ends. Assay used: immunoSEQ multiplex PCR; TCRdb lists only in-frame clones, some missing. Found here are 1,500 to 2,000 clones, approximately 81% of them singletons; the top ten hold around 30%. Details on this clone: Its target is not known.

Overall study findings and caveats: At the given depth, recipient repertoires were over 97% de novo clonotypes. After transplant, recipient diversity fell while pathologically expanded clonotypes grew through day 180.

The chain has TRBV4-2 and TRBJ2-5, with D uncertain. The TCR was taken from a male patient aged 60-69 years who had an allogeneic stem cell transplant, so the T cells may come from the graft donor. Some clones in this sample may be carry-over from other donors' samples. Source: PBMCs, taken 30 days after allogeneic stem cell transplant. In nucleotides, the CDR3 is TGTGCCAGCAGCCAAGAGGGAGAGACCCAGTACTTC. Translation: CASSQEGETQYF.